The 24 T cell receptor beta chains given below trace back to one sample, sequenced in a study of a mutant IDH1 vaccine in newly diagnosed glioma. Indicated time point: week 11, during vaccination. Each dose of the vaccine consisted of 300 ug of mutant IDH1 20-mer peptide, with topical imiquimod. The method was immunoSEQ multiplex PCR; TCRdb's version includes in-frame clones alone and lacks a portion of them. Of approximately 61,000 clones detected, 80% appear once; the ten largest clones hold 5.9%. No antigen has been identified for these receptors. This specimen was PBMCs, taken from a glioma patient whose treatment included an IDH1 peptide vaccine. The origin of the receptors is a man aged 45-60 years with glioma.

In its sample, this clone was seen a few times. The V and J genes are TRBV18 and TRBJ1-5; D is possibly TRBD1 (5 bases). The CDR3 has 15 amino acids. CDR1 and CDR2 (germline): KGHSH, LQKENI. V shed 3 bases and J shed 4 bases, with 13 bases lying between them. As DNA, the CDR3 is TGTGCCAGCTCACCGACAGATTCCTTAAATCAGCCCCAGCATTTT. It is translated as CASSPTDSLNQPQHF.

The DNA for the CDR3 is TGTGCCAGCAGCGGGGGAACCTACAATGAGCAGTTCTTC. Protein product: CASSGGTYNEQFF. The chain has TRBV5-4 and TRBJ2-1, with D perhaps given as TRBD1 or TRBD2 (5 bases each). The CDR3 is 13 residues long. Germline CDR1 is SGHNT and CDR2 is YYREEE (reference sequence). Trimming took 4 bases from V and 2 from J, leaving 7 bases between them.

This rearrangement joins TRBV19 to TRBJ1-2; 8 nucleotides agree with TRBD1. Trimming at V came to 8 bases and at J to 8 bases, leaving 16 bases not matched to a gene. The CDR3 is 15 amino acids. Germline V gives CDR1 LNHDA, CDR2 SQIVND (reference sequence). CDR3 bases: TGTGCCAGTGGGTACTGGGGACAGGCGGTGGAAGGCTACACCTTC. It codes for CASGYWGQAVEGYTF.

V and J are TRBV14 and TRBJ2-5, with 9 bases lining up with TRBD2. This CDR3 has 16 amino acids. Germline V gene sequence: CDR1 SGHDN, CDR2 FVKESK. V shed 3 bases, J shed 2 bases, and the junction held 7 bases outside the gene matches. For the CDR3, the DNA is TGTGCCAGCAGCCATCTGACTAGCGGCGCTCAAGAGACCCAGTACTTC. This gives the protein CASSHLTSGAQETQYF. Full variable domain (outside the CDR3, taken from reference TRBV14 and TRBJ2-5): EAGVTQFPSHSVIEKGQTVTLRCDPISGHDNLYWYRRVMGKEIKFLLHFVKESKQDESGMPNNRFLAERTGGTYSTLKVQPAELEDSGVYFCASSHLTSGAQETQYFGPGTRLLVL.

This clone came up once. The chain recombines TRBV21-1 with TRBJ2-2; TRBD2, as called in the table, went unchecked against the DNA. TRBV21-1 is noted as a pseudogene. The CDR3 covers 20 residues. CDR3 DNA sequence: TGTGCCAGCAGCAAAGTTCGAAGGACTAGCGGGGGGGCGGACACCGGGGAGCTGTTTTTT. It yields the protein CASSKVRRTSGGADTGELFF.

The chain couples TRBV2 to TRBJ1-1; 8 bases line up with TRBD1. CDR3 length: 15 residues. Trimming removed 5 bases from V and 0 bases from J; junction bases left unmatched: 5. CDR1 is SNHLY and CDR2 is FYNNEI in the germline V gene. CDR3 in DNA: TGTGCCAGCAGTAGGACAGGGCCTATGAACACTGAAGCTTTCTTT. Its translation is CASSRTGPMNTEAFF.

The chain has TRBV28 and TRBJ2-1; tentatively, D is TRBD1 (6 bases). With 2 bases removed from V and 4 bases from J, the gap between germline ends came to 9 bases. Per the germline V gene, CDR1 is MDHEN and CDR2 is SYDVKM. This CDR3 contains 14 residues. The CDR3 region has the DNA TGTGCCAGCAGTTTAGAAAGGGGGTACAATGAGCAGTTCTTC. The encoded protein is CASSLERGYNEQFF.

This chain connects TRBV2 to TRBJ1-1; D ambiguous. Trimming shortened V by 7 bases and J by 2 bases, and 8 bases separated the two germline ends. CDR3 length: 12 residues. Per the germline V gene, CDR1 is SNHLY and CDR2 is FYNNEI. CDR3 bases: TGTGCCAGCACTGAGGGAAACACTGAAGCTTTCTTT. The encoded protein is CASTEGNTEAFF.

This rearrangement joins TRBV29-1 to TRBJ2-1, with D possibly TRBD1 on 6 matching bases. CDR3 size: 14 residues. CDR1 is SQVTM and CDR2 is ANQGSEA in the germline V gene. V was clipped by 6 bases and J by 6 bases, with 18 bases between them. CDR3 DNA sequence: TGCAGCGTCAATCTGGGCAGGGGACGCAATGAGCAGTTCTTC. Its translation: CSVNLGRGRNEQFF.

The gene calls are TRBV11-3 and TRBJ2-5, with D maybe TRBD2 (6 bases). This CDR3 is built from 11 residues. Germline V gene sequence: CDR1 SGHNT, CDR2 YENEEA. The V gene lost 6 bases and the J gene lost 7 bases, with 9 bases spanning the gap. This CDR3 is CASRGGRTQYF. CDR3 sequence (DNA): TGTGCCAGCAGAGGAGGGAGGACCCAGTACTTC.

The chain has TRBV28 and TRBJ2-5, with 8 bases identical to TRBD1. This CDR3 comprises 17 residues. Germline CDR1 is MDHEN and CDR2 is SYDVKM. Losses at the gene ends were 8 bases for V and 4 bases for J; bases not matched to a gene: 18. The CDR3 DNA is TGTGCCAGCCCCCAAACAGGGGGAGTTTCGGTTAGAGAGACCCAGTACTTC. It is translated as CASPQTGGVSVRETQYF. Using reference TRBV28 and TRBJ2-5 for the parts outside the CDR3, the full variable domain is DVKVTQSSRYLVKRTGEKVFLECVQDMDHENMFWYRQDPGLGLRLIYFSYDVKMKEKGDIPEGYSVSREKKERFSLILESASTNQTSMYLCASPQTGGVSVRETQYFGPGTRLLVL.

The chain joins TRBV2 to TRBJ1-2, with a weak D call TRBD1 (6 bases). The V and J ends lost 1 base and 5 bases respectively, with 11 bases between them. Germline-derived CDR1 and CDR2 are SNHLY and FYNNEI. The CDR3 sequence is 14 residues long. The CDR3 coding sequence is TGTGCCAGCAGTGAAGGGACAGCCGGTTATGGCTACACCTTC. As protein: CASSEGTAGYGYTF.

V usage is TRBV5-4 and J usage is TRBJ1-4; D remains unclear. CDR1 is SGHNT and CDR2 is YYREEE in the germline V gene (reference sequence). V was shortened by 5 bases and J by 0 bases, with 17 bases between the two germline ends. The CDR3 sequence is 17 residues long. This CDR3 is CASRDNSGPATNEKLFF. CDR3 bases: TGTGCCAGCAGGGATAATTCCGGTCCCGCAACTAATGAAAAACTGTTTTTT.

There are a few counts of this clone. This chain's CDR3 is CASTMSPGNGQPQHF. The CDR3 DNA is TGTGCCAGCACCATGTCTCCAGGGAACGGACAGCCCCAGCATTTT. The chain recombines TRBV6-1 with TRBJ1-5; TRBD1 is a possible D gene (5 bases). Per the germline V gene, CDR1 is MNHNS and CDR2 is SASEGT. The ends were cut back, 7 bases at V and 7 bases at J, with 20 bases in the middle. This CDR3 region has 15 residues.

The CDR3 loop reads CASSSPPGREASYEQYF. The CDR3 coding sequence is TGTGCCAGCAGCTCCCCCCCCGGGCGGGAGGCGTCCTACGAGCAGTACTTC. This rearrangement joins TRBV7-9 to TRBJ2-7; TRBD2 matches at 8 bases. V shed 4 bases, J shed 1 base, and the junction held 12 bases outside the gene matches. Germline V CDR1 and CDR2: SEHNR, FQNEAQ (reference sequence). The CDR3 contains 17 residues.

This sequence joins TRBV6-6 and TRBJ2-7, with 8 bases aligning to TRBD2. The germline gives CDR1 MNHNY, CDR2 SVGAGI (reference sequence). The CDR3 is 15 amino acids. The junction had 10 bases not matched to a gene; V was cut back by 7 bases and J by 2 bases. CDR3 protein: CASTFSRGAAYEQYF. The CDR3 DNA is TGTGCCAGCACTTTCTCGCGGGGGGCGGCCTACGAGCAGTACTTC.

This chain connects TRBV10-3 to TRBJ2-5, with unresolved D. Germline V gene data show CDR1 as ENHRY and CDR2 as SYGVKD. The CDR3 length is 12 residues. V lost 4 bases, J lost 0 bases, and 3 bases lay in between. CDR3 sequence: CAISGDQETQYF. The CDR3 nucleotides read TGTGCCATCAGTGGGGACCAAGAGACCCAGTACTTC.

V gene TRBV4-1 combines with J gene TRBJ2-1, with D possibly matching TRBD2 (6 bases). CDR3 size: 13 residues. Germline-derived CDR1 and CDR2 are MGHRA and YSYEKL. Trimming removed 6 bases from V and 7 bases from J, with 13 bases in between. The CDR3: CASSSLAENEQFF. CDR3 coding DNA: TGCGCCAGCAGTAGTTTAGCGGAGAATGAGCAGTTCTTC.

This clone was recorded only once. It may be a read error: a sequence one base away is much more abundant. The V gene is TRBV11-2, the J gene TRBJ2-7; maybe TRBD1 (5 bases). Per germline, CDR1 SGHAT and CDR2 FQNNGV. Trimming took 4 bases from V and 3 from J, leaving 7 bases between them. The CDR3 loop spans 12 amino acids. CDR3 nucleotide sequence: TGTGCCAGCAGCTCCGACAGCTACGAGCAGTACTTC. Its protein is CASSSDSYEQYF.

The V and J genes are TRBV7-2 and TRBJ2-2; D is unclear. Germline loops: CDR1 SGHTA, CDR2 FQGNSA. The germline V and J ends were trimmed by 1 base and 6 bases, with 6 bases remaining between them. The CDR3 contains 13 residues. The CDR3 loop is CASSLVDAGELFF. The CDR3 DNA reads TGTGCCAGCAGCTTAGTGGACGCCGGGGAGCTGTTTTTT.

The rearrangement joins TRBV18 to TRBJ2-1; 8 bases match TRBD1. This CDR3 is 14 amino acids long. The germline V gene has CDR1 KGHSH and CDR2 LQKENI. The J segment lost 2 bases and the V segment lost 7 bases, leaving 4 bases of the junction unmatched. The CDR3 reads CASCRDRTYNEQFF. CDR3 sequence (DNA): TGTGCCAGCTGCCGGGACAGGACCTACAATGAGCAGTTCTTC. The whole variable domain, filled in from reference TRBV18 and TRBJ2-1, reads NAGVMQNPRHLVRRRGQEARLRCSPMKGHSHVYWYRQLPEEGLKFMVYLQKENIIDESGMPKERFSAEFPKEGPSILRIQQVVRGDSAAYFCASCRDRTYNEQFFGPGTRLTVL.

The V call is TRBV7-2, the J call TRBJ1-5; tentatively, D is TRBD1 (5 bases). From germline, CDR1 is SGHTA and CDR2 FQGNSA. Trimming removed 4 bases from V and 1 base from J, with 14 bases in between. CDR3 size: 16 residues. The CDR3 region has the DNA TGTGCCAGCAGCTCGTACGGGGGAGGGAGCAATCAGCCCCAGCATTTT. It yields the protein CASSSYGGGSNQPQHF.

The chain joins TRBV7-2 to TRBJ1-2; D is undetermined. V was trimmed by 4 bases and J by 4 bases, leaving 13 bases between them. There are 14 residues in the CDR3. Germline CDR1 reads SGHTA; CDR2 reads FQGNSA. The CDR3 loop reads CASSSRADRYGYTF. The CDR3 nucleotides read TGTGCCAGCAGCTCCCGAGCGGATCGCTATGGCTACACCTTC.

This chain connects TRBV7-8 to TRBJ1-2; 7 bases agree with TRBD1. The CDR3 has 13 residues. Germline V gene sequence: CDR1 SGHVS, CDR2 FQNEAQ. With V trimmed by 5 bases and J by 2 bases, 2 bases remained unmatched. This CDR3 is CASSPGQNYGYTF. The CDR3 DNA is TGTGCCAGCAGCCCGGGACAGAACTATGGCTACACCTTC.